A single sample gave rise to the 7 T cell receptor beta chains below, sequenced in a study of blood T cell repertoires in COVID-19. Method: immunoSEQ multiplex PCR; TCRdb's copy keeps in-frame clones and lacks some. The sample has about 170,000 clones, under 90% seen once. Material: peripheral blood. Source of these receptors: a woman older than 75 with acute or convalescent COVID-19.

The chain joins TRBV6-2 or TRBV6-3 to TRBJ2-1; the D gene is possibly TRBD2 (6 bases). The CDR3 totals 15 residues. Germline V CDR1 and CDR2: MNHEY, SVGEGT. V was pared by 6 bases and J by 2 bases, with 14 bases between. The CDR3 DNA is TGTGCCAGCAGCCCGACTAGTCGGACCTACAATGAGCAGTTCTTC. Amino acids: CASSPTSRTYNEQFF.

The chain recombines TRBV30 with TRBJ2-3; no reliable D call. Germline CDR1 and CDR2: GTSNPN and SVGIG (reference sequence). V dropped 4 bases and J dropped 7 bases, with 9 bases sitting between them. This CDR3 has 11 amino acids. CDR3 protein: CAWTGRNTQYF. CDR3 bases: TGTGCCTGGACTGGGCGAAATACGCAGTATTTT.

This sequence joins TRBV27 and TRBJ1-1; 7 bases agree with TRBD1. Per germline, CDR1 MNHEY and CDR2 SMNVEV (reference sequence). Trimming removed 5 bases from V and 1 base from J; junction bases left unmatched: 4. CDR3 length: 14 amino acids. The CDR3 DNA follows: TGTGCCAGCAGTCCGGGGGACAGGAACACTGAAGCTTTCTTT. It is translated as CASSPGDRNTEAFF.

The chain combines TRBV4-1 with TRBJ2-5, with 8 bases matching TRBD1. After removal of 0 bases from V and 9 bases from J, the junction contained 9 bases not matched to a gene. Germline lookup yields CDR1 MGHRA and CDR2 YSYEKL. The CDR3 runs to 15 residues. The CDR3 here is CASSQEDRAIAAQYF. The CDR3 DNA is TGCGCCAGCAGCCAAGAGGACAGGGCTATTGCGGCCCAGTACTTC.

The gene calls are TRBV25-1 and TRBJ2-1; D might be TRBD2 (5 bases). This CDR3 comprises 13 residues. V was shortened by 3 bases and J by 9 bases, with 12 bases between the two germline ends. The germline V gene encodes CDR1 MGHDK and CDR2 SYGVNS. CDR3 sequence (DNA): TGTGCCAGCAGTGATCGTCTAGCCAGTGAGCAGTTCTTC. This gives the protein CASSDRLASEQFF.

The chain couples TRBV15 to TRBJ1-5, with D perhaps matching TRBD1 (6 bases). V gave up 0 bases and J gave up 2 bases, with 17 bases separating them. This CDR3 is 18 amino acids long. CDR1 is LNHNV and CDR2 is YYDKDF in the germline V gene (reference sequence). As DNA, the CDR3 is TGTGCCACCAGCAGAGACAGGGGAGATTTCTTGGGCAATCAGCCCCAGCATTTT. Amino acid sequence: CATSRDRGDFLGNQPQHF.

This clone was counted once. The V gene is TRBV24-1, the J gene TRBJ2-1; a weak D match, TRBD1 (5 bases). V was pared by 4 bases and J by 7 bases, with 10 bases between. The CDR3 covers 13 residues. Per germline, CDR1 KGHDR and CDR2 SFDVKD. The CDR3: CATSEGQWNEQFF. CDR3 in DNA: TGTGCCACCAGTGAAGGACAATGGAATGAGCAGTTCTTC.